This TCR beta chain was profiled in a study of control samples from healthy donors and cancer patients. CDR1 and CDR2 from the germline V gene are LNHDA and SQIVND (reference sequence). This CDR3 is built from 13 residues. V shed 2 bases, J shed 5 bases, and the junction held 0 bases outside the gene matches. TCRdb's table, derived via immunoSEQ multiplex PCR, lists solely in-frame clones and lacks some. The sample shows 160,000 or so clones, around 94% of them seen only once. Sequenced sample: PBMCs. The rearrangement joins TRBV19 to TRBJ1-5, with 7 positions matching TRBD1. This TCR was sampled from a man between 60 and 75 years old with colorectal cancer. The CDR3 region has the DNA TGTGCCAGTAGTATAACAGGGGATCAGCCCCAGCATTTT. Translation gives CASSITGDQPQHF.